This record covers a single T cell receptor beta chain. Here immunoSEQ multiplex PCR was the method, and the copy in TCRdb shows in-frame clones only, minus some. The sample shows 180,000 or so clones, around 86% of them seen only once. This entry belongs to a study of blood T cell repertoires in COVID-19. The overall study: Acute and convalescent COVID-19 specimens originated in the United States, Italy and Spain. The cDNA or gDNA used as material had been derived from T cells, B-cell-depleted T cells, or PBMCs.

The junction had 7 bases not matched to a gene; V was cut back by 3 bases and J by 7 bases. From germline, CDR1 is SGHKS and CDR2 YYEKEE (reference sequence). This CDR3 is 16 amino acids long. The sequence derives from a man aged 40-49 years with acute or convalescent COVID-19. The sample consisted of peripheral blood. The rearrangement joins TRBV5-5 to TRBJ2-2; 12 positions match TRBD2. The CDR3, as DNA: TGTGCCAGCAGCTCTAGCGGGGGGGCCGGGGGCGGGGAGCTGTTTTTT. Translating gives CASSSSGGAGGGELFF.